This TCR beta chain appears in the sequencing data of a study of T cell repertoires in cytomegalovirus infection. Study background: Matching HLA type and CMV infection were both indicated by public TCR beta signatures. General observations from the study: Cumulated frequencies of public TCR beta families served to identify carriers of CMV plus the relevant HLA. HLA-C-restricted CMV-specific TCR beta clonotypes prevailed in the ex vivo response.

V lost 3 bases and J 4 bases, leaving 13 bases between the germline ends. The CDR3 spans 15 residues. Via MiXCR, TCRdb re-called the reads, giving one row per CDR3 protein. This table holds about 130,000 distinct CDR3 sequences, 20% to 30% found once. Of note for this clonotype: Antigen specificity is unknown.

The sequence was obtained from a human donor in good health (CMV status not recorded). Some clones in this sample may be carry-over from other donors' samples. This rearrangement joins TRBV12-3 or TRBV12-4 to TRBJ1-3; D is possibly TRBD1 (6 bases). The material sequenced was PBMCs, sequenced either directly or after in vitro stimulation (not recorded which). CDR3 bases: TGTGCCAGCAGTTTGGATACAGGGTTAGGAAACACCATATATTTT. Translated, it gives CASSLDTGLGNTIYF.